Sequencing of this T cell receptor (beta chain) was carried out in a study of control samples from healthy donors and cancer patients. Of note for this clone: One end of the junction does not line up with germline, which may come from a read error.

Only in-frame clones appear in the TCRdb table, and some are missing; sequencing was by immunoSEQ multiplex PCR. The sample contains 40,000 to 50,000 clones, roughly three quarters of which appear only once. The CDR3 is 14 amino acids. The germline V gene has CDR1 SNHLY and CDR2 FYNNEI. V is TRBV2 and J is TRBJ2-7; tentatively, D is TRBD1 (5 bases). The clonotype originates from a male donor with melanoma. Sequencing input: formalin-fixed, paraffin-embedded tissue. CDR3 in DNA: TGTGCCAGCAAGTTAGACAGTAGCTCCTACAAGCAGTACTTC. It encodes CASKLDSSSYKQYF.